The rows below give T cell receptor beta chains drawn from one sample of a study of graft-versus-host responses after intestinal transplantation. Profiling relied on immunoSEQ multiplex PCR, and the TCRdb table lists in-frame clones only, not all of them. This sample yields roughly 36,000 clones, of which about nine tenths are seen a single time; over 15% belongs to the top ten. The sample in question was ileum tissue, obtained 204 days after intestinal transplant. All receptors come from a human patient who received an intestinal transplant, so some T cells may come from the graft donor. Both conserved end residues are part of each CDR3. A D gene is named only where the DNA matches it firmly. Clone size is shown for a subset of rows, as once, few, many or a class of expanded clone.

V gene: TRBV7-9
J gene: TRBJ2-7
clone size: once
D gene: TRBD1
CDR3 protein: CASSDPQGAYEQYF
CDR3 DNA: TGTGCCAGCAGCGATCCACAGGGGGCCTACGAGCAGTACTTC

V gene: TRBV11-2
J gene: TRBJ2-7
clone size: NA
D gene: NA
CDR3 protein: CASSLWGTYEQYF
CDR3 DNA: TGTGCCAGCAGCCTATGGGGTACCTACGAGCAGTACTTC

V gene: TRBV27
J gene: TRBJ1-1
clone size: few
D gene: TRBD1
CDR3 protein: CASSSLQGAGTEAFF
CDR3 DNA: TGTGCCAGCAGTTCCCTGCAGGGGGCGGGCACTGAAGCTTTCTTT

V gene: TRBV28
J gene: TRBJ2-7
clone size: NA
D gene: NA
CDR3 protein: CASGAEGLEQYF
CDR3 DNA: TGTGCCAGCGGGGCGGAGGGACTCGAGCAGTACTTC

V gene: TRBV4-2
J gene: TRBJ1-2
clone size: NA
D gene: NA
CDR3 protein: CASSPIGGGGYTF
CDR3 DNA: TGTGCCAGCAGCCCCATAGGGGGGGGAGGCTACACCTTC

V gene: TRBV19
J gene: TRBJ1-3
clone size: NA
D gene: NA
CDR3 protein: CASSIPPPQDSGNTIYF
CDR3 DNA: TGTGCCAGTAGTATCCCTCCCCCGCAGGACTCTGGAAACACCATATATTTT

V gene: TRBV11-1
J gene: TRBJ2-3
clone size: few
D gene: NA
CDR3 protein: CASSGGLYTDTQYF
CDR3 DNA: TGTGCCAGCAGCGGGGGACTTTACACAGATACGCAGTATTTT

V gene: TRBV11-2
J gene: TRBJ2-1
clone size: NA
D gene: TRBD2
CDR3 protein: CASSLDGRTSGRPSYNEQFF
CDR3 DNA: TGTGCCAGCAGCTTAGATGGGAGGACTAGCGGGAGGCCGTCGTACAATGAGCAGTTCTTC

V gene: TRBV5-1
J gene: TRBJ1-1
clone size: NA
D gene: TRBD1
CDR3 protein: CASSEPQGLNTEAFF
CDR3 DNA: TGCGCCAGCAGCGAGCCACAGGGGCTGAACACTGAAGCTTTCTTT

V gene: TRBV14
J gene: TRBJ2-1
clone size: NA
D gene: TRBD1
CDR3 protein: CASSQRSGAGGSEQFF
CDR3 DNA: TGTGCCAGCAGCCAAAGATCCGGGGCAGGGGGCAGTGAGCAGTTCTTC

V gene: TRBV6-6
J gene: TRBJ1-5
clone size: NA
D gene: TRBD1
CDR3 protein: CASSHGTGPRTQHF
CDR3 DNA: TGTGCCAGCAGTCACGGGACAGGCCCTAGGACCCAGCATTTT

V gene: TRBV4-1
J gene: TRBJ2-3
clone size: NA
D gene: NA
CDR3 protein: CASSQGVITDTQYF
CDR3 DNA: TGCGCCAGCAGCCAGGGCGTTATCACAGATACGCAGTATTTT

V gene: TRBV11-2
J gene: TRBJ2-2
clone size: NA
D gene: NA
CDR3 protein: CASRTTAGELFF
CDR3 DNA: TGTGCCAGCAGAACGACAGCCGGGGAGCTGTTTTTT

V gene: TRBV27
J gene: TRBJ1-2
clone size: NA
D gene: NA
CDR3 protein: CASSSADLARGYTF
CDR3 DNA: TGTGCCAGCAGTTCCGCGGACCTAGCTCGAGGCTACACCTTC

V gene: TRBV6-5
J gene: TRBJ2-7
clone size: NA
D gene: TRBD2
CDR3 protein: CASISSGRGDEQYF
CDR3 DNA: TGTGCCAGCATAAGTAGCGGGAGAGGGGACGAGCAGTACTTC

V gene: TRBV7-9
J gene: TRBJ2-2
clone size: NA
D gene: NA
CDR3 protein: CASSPGGGTGELFF
CDR3 DNA: TGTGCCAGCAGCCCTGGGGGAGGAACCGGGGAGCTGTTTTTT

V gene: TRBV6-6
J gene: TRBJ2-3
clone size: NA
D gene: TRBD2
CDR3 protein: CASSWVGGADTQYF
CDR3 DNA: TGTGCCAGCAGTTGGGTCGGGGGGGCAGATACGCAGTATTTT

V gene: TRBV13
J gene: TRBJ2-5
clone size: NA
D gene: TRBD1
CDR3 protein: CASSRTGLRETQYF
CDR3 DNA: TGTGCCAGCAGCCGGACAGGGCTACGGGAGACCCAGTACTTC

V gene: TRBV7-9
J gene: TRBJ2-5
clone size: once
D gene: NA
CDR3 protein: CASSRGLGNQETQYF
CDR3 DNA: TGTGCCAGCAGCCGGGGCTTGGGGAACCAAGAGACCCAGTACTTC

V gene: TRBV2
J gene: TRBJ2-1
clone size: NA
D gene: TRBD1
CDR3 protein: CASRDRFYNEQFF
CDR3 DNA: TGTGCCAGCAGGGACAGGTTCTACAATGAGCAGTTCTTC

V gene: TRBV5-1
J gene: TRBJ2-3
clone size: NA
D gene: NA
CDR3 protein: CASSLGDSDTQYF
CDR3 DNA: TGCGCCAGCAGCTTGGGGGACTCAGATACGCAGTATTTT

V gene: TRBV7-9
J gene: TRBJ1-1
clone size: few
D gene: NA
CDR3 protein: CASSTGPLNTEAFF
CDR3 DNA: TGTGCCAGCAGTACCGGGCCGCTGAACACTGAAGCTTTCTTT

V gene: TRBV2
J gene: TRBJ2-7
clone size: NA
D gene: NA
CDR3 protein: CATASGYLYEQYF
CDR3 DNA: TGTGCCACCGCCAGCGGATACCTTTACGAGCAGTACTTC

V gene: TRBV7-2
J gene: TRBJ1-5
clone size: NA
D gene: TRBD1
CDR3 protein: CASTPDRAQPQHF
CDR3 DNA: TGTGCCAGCACCCCGGACAGGGCCCAGCCCCAGCATTTT

V gene: TRBV27
J gene: TRBJ2-7
clone size: NA
D gene: NA
CDR3 protein: CASSFQRFYEQYF
CDR3 DNA: TGTGCCAGCAGTTTTCAGCGGTTCTACGAGCAGTACTTC

V gene: TRBV5-6
J gene: TRBJ2-7
clone size: NA
D gene: TRBD1
CDR3 protein: CASSPRTGLIYEQYF
CDR3 DNA: TGTGCCAGCAGCCCGCGGACAGGGTTAATCTACGAGCAGTACTTC

V gene: TRBV12-2
J gene: TRBJ1-2
clone size: NA
D gene: NA
CDR3 protein: CASRLGALQGLYGYTF
CDR3 DNA: TGTGCAAGTCGCTTAGGGGCACTACAGGGTCTATATGGCTACACCTTC

V gene: TRBV28
J gene: TRBJ1-2
clone size: NA
D gene: TRBD1
CDR3 protein: CASRRQGASYGYTF
CDR3 DNA: TGTGCCAGCAGAAGACAGGGGGCCAGCTATGGCTACACCTTC

V gene: TRBV7-3
J gene: TRBJ2-2
clone size: NA
D gene: NA
CDR3 protein: CASSPRIGGNTGELFF
CDR3 DNA: TGTGCCAGCAGCCCGCGTATCGGGGGGAACACCGGGGAGCTGTTTTTT

V gene: TRBV11-2
J gene: TRBJ2-7
clone size: NA
D gene: NA
CDR3 protein: CASSLGRGAIQQYF
CDR3 DNA: TGTGCCAGCAGCTTAGGGCGAGGGGCTATTCAGCAGTACTTC

V gene: TRBV6-6
J gene: TRBJ2-7
clone size: NA
D gene: NA
CDR3 protein: CASINPFGNEQYF
CDR3 DNA: TGTGCCAGCATCAACCCCTTTGGGAACGAGCAGTACTTC

V gene: TRBV9
J gene: TRBJ2-7
clone size: NA
D gene: NA
CDR3 protein: CASSTGSGSSYEQYF
CDR3 DNA: TGTGCCAGCAGCACAGGTAGCGGAAGCTCCTACGAGCAGTACTTC

V gene: TRBV27
J gene: TRBJ1-5
clone size: once
D gene: NA
CDR3 protein: CASSLSSWGNQPQHF
CDR3 DNA: TGTGCCAGCAGTTTATCGAGTTGGGGCAATCAGCCCCAGCATTTT

V gene: TRBV5-1
J gene: TRBJ2-5
clone size: NA
D gene: NA
CDR3 protein: CASSLVGGASETQYF
CDR3 DNA: TGCGCCAGCAGCTTGGTTGGGGGGGCCTCAGAGACCCAGTACTTC

V gene: TRBV5-6
J gene: TRBJ2-5
clone size: NA
D gene: NA
CDR3 protein: CASSLGGGETQYF
CDR3 DNA: TGTGCCAGCAGCTTGGGTGGGGGCGAGACCCAGTACTTC

V gene: TRBV14
J gene: TRBJ2-1
clone size: NA
D gene: NA
CDR3 protein: CASSQAGPSYNEQFF
CDR3 DNA: TGTGCCAGCAGCCAAGCGGGACCGTCCTACAATGAGCAGTTCTTC

V gene: TRBV15
J gene: TRBJ1-4
clone size: NA
D gene: NA
CDR3 protein: CATSKAWTNEKLFF
CDR3 DNA: TGTGCCACCAGCAAAGCTTGGACTAATGAAAAACTGTTTTTT

V gene: TRBV5-1
J gene: TRBJ2-7
clone size: NA
D gene: TRBD2
CDR3 protein: CASSLVGGGPYTYEQYF
CDR3 DNA: TGCGCCAGCAGCTTGGTGGGCGGGGGGCCTTACACCTACGAGCAGTACTTC

V gene: TRBV28
J gene: TRBJ1-3
clone size: NA
D gene: NA
CDR3 protein: CASSLGPRGNTIYF
CDR3 DNA: TGTGCCAGCAGTCTTGGACCTCGGGGAAACACCATATATTTT

V gene: TRBV9
J gene: TRBJ2-1
clone size: NA
D gene: NA
CDR3 protein: CASSVFGSEQFF
CDR3 DNA: TGTGCCAGCAGCGTGTTCGGGAGTGAGCAGTTCTTC